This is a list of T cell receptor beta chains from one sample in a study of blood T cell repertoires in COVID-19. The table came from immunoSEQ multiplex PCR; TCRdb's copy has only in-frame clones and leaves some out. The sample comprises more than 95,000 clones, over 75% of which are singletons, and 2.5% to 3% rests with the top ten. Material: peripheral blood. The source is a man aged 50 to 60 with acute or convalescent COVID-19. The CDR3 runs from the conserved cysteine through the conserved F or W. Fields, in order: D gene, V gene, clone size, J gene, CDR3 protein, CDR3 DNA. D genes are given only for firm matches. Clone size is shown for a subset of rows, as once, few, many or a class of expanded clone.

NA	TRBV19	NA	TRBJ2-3	CASSTGTQGDGTDTQYF	TGTGCCAGTAGTACCGGGACACAGGGAGATGGGACAGATACGCAGTATTTT
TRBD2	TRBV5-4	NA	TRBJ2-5	CASSFSSGRGETQYF	TGTGCCAGCAGCTTTTCGAGCGGGAGGGGAGAGACCCAGTACTTC
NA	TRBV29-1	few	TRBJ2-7	CSGGRSSYEQYF	TGCAGCGGGGGCCGGTCATCCTACGAGCAGTACTTC
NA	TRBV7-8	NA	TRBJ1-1	CASSLGGVTEAFF	TGTGCCAGCAGCTTAGGGGGGGTCACTGAAGCTTTCTTT
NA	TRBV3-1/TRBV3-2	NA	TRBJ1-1	CASSQLKSGLAIF	TGTGCCAGCAGCCAGTTAAAATCGGGACTTGCGATATTT
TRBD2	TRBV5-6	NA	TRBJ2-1	CASSPLAESSYNEQFF	TGTGCCAGCAGCCCACTAGCGGAAAGCTCCTACAATGAGCAGTTCTTC
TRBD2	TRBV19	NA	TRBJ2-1	CASSIGGRRFRNEQFF	TGTGCCAGTAGTATCGGCGGGAGAAGGTTCAGGAATGAGCAGTTCTTC
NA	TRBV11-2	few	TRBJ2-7	CASSSRQEPYEQYF	TGTGCCAGCAGCTCCCGACAGGAACCCTACGAGCAGTACTTC
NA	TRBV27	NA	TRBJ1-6	CASRGLRGSYNSPLHF	TGTGCCAGCAGGGGCCTCAGGGGCTCCTATAATTCACCCCTCCACTTT
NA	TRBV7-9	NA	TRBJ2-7	CASSQQGSYEQYF	TGTGCCAGCAGCCAACAGGGCTCGTACGAGCAGTACTTC
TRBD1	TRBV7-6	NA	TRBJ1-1	CASSPETGGISEAFF	TGTGCCAGCAGCCCAGAGACAGGGGGCATTTCTGAAGCTTTCTTT
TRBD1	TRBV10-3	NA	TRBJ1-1	CAISGDRGDTEAFF	TGTGCCATCAGTGGGGACAGGGGGGACACTGAAGCTTTCTTT
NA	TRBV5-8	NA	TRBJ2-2	CASSLDGGPRSRLGELFF	TGTGCCAGCAGCTTGGATGGAGGGCCGAGAAGTCGTCTCGGGGAGCTGTTTTTT
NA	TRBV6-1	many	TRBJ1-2	CASSEGFSNYGYTF	TGTGCCAGCAGTGAAGGTTTCTCTAACTATGGCTACACCTTC
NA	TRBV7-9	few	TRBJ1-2	CASSERDFYGYTF	TGTGCCAGCAGCGAAAGGGACTTTTATGGCTACACCTTC
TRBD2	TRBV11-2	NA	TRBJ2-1	CASSRGLAGGGSYNEQFF	TGTGCCAGCAGCCGAGGTCTAGCGGGAGGGGGGTCCTACAATGAGCAGTTCTTC
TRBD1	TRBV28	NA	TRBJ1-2	CASSNPGQAYGYTF	TGTGCCAGCAGTAATCCGGGACAGGCGTATGGCTACACCTTC
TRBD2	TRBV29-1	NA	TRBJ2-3	CSVGPSGGSTDTQYF	TGCAGCGTTGGACCTAGCGGGGGGAGCACAGATACGCAGTATTTT
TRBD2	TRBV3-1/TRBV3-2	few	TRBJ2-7	CASSHTGGEQYF	TGTGCCAGCAGCCACACCGGGGGGGAGCAGTACTTC
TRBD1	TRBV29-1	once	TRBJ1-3	CSVASGQGGSGNTIYF	TGCAGCGTGGCATCGGGACAGGGCGGCTCTGGAAACACCATATATTTT
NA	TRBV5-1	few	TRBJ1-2	CASSLGGFRNYGYTF	TGCGCCAGCAGCTTGGGAGGGTTCCGAAACTATGGCTACACCTTC
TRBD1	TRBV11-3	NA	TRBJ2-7	CASSSRTGPYEQYF	TGTGCCAGCAGCTCCCGGACAGGGCCGTACGAGCAGTACTTC
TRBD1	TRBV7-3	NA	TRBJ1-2	CASSLTTGEVIGYTF	TGTGCCAGCAGCTTAACGACAGGGGAAGTTATTGGCTACACCTTC
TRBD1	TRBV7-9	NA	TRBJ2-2	CASTPGTGGIGELFF	TGTGCCAGCACCCCCGGGACAGGGGGAATCGGGGAGCTGTTTTTT
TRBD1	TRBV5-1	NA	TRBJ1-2	CASSPGQANYGYTF	TGCGCCAGCAGCCCGGGACAGGCAAACTATGGCTACACCTTC
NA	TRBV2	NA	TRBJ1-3	CASTLQSFSGNTIYF	TGTGCCAGCACCCTACAGTCTTTCTCTGGAAACACCATATATTTT
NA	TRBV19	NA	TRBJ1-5	CASSTGIRGQPQHF	TGTGCCAGTAGTACAGGGATTAGGGGTCAGCCCCAGCATTTT
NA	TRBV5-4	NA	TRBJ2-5	CASSPQETQYF	TGTGCCAGCAGCCCTCAAGAGACCCAGTACTTC
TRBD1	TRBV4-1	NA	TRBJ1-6	CASSQDTGGVSPLHF	TGCGCCAGCAGCCAAGATACAGGGGGCGTTTCACCCCTCCACTTT
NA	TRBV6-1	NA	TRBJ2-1	CASSEVRTVYNEQFF	TGTGCCAGCAGTGAAGTGAGGACAGTCTACAATGAGCAGTTCTTC
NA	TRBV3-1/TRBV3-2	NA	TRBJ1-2	CASSQEDRKYGGYTF	TGTGCCAGCAGCCAAGAAGACAGGAAATACGGCGGCTACACCTTC
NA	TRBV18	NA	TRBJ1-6	CASSLGDPGENSPLHF	TGTGCCAGCTCACTCGGAGATCCGGGAGAGAATTCACCCCTCCACTTT
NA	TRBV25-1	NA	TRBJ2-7	CASSARGTYEQYF	TGTGCCAGCAGTGCCAGGGGTACCTACGAGCAGTACTTC